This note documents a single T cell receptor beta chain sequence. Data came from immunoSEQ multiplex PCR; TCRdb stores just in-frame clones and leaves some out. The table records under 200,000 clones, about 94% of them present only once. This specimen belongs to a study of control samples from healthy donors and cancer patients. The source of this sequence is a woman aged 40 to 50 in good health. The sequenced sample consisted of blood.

CDR3 in amino acids: CASSVTGRSGNTIYF. Written as DNA, the CDR3 is TGTGCCAGCAGCGTGACAGGACGCTCTGGAAACACCATATATTTT. J is TRBJ1-3 and V is TRBV9; TRBD1 might be the D (6 bases). V lost 2 bases, J lost 0 bases, and 9 bases lay in between. The CDR3 is 15 amino acids. Per germline, CDR1 SGDLS and CDR2 YYNGEE.